Listed below are T cell receptor beta chains from one sample, sequenced in a study of neurological immune-mediated disorders. TCRdb passed the 5' RACE reads through MiXCR, listing each CDR3 protein once. The profile shows around 69,000 distinct CDR3 sequences, approximately 10% of them singletons. The sequencing sample was made of PBMCs. The receptors here all came from a man aged 25-45 years in good health. Both conserved end residues are part of each CDR3. The D gene is left open where the match is weak. Not all rows give a size; the values are once, few, many and, for expanded clones, a class.

V: TRBV7-2
J: TRBJ2-3
size: few
D: TRBD2
DNA: TGTGCCAGCAGCTCAAGCAGCGGGATTTCAGTAGATACGCAGTATTTT
CDR3: CASSSSSGISVDTQYF

V: TRBV28
J: TRBJ2-7
size: many
D: .
DNA: TGTGCCAGCAGCGGCGCATACAAGGCTTCCTACGAGCAGTACTTC
CDR3: CASSGAYKASYEQYF

V: TRBV20-1
J: TRBJ2-6
size: .
D: .
DNA: TGCAGTGTCAGCACTGGGGCCAACGTCCTGACTTTC
CDR3: CSVSTGANVLTF

V: TRBV12-3/TRBV12-4
J: TRBJ2-1
size: many
D: TRBD2
DNA: TGTGCCAGCAGTGCTAGCGGCTCCTACAATGAGCAGTTCTTC
CDR3: CASSASGSYNEQFF

V: TRBV19
J: TRBJ1-2
size: .
D: .
DNA: TGTGCCAGTAGAGACGAGGGCTACACCTTC
CDR3: CASRDEGYTF

V: TRBV24-1
J: TRBJ2-5
size: many
D: .
DNA: TGTGCCACCAGTGATACCAGGAGGGAAGAGACCCAGTACTTC
CDR3: CATSDTRREETQYF

V: TRBV28
J: TRBJ2-2
size: many
D: TRBD2
DNA: TGTGCCAGCAGCTCCTACACTAGCGGGATGAACACCGGGGAGCTGTTTTTT
CDR3: CASSSYTSGMNTGELFF

V: TRBV20-1
J: TRBJ2-3
size: many
D: .
DNA: TGCAGTGCGCCTTCTTATAGCACAGATACGCAGTATTTT
CDR3: CSAPSYSTDTQYF

V: TRBV20-1
J: TRBJ2-3
size: many
D: TRBD2
DNA: TGCAGTGCTAGACTAGCGGGAATGATAGATACGCAGTATTTT
CDR3: CSARLAGMIDTQYF

V: TRBV20-1
J: TRBJ1-2
size: few
D: .
DNA: TGCAGTGCTAGGGAGGGGGTTAATCTATATGGCTACACCTTC
CDR3: CSAREGVNLYGYTF

V: TRBV7-9
J: TRBJ2-1
size: many
D: TRBD2
DNA: TGTGCCAGCAGCTCGAGCGGGAGGTCTGAGAAGGAGCAGTTCTTC
CDR3: CASSSSGRSEKEQFF

V: TRBV7-9
J: TRBJ2-2
size: many
D: .
DNA: TGTGCCAGCAGCTCCGCAGGGAAAGCCGGGGAGCTGTTTTTT
CDR3: CASSSAGKAGELFF

V: TRBV3-1
J: TRBJ2-3
size: many
D: .
DNA: TGTGCCAGCAGCTACCTGGGGCGGTCTGCGCAGTATTTT
CDR3: CASSYLGRSAQYF

V: TRBV28
J: TRBJ1-1
size: many
D: .
DNA: TGTGCCAGCAGCTCACTTGGGGTCGGGGGGAGATTCCTCACTGAAGCTTTCTTT
CDR3: CASSSLGVGGRFLTEAFF

V: TRBV20-1
J: TRBJ2-7
size: many
D: .
DNA: TGCAGTGCTAGAGATATGCGGACTCCTACCTACGAGCAGTACTTC
CDR3: CSARDMRTPTYEQYF

V: TRBV4-1
J: TRBJ2-3
size: many
D: .
DNA: TGCGCCAGCAGCCAGGTTCCGACAGCTACTAGCACAGATACGCAGTATTTT
CDR3: CASSQVPTATSTDTQYF

V: TRBV5-1
J: TRBJ1-2
size: many
D: TRBD1
DNA: TGCGCCAGCAGCCTGAACGGACAGGGGGCATATGGCTACACCTTC
CDR3: CASSLNGQGAYGYTF

V: TRBV5-1
J: TRBJ2-6
size: many
D: .
DNA: TGCGCCAGCAGCTCTTCCCAACGCTCTGGGGCCAACGTCCTGACTTTC
CDR3: CASSSSQRSGANVLTF

V: TRBV7-7
J: TRBJ2-7
size: many
D: TRBD2
DNA: TGTGCCAGCAGCAAGGGACTAGCGGGAGCGGGGGAGCAGTACTTC
CDR3: CASSKGLAGAGEQYF

V: TRBV5-6
J: TRBJ2-7
size: many
D: .
DNA: TGTGCCAGCAGCCGGGGTCGGTTCTACGAGCAGTACTTC
CDR3: CASSRGRFYEQYF

V: TRBV7-9
J: TRBJ2-5
size: many
D: TRBD2
DNA: TGTGCCAGCAGCTTAGTCGCCTCTGGGGCGGGAGGTAGAGAGACCCAGTACTTC
CDR3: CASSLVASGAGGRETQYF

V: TRBV6-4
J: TRBJ1-1
size: many
D: .
DNA: TGTGCCAGGATGGGATGCGGGAACACTGAAGCTTTCTTT
CDR3: CARMGCGNTEAFF

V: TRBV2
J: TRBJ2-2
size: .
D: .
DNA: TGTGCCAGCAGTGATGGGGTGGACTACACCGGGGAGCTGTTTTTT
CDR3: CASSDGVDYTGELFF

V: TRBV30
J: TRBJ2-1
size: .
D: TRBD2
DNA: TGTGCCTGGAGAGATGGATTAGCGGGCCTAGAGCAGTTCTTC
CDR3: CAWRDGLAGLEQFF

V: TRBV6-2/TRBV6-3
J: TRBJ2-1
size: many
D: TRBD1
DNA: TGTGCCAGCAGATCTTCCGGGACAGTCAATGAGCAGTTCTTC
CDR3: CASRSSGTVNEQFF

V: TRBV10-2
J: TRBJ2-7
size: many
D: .
DNA: TGCGCCAGCAGTGAGCCAGGGGTGAATTACGAGCAGTACTTC
CDR3: CASSEPGVNYEQYF

V: TRBV29-1
J: TRBJ2-1
size: many
D: TRBD2
DNA: TGCAGCGTTGGACTAGCAAGGGATGAGCAGTTCTTC
CDR3: CSVGLARDEQFF

V: TRBV20-1
J: TRBJ1-1
size: many
D: .
DNA: TGCAGTGCCATGCGGGGCGGCTTCGTTGAAGCTTTCTTT
CDR3: CSAMRGGFVEAFF

V: TRBV7-9
J: TRBJ2-1
size: many
D: TRBD1
DNA: TGTGCCAGCAGCCCGAACCCGGGACAGAGAGTCTTCAATGAGCAGTTCTTC
CDR3: CASSPNPGQRVFNEQFF

V: TRBV9
J: TRBJ2-7
size: many
D: .
DNA: TGTGCCAGCAGCGTAGGGCACCAGGCAGGGGTGGGCTACGAGCAGTACTTC
CDR3: CASSVGHQAGVGYEQYF

V: TRBV27
J: TRBJ1-2
size: many
D: .
DNA: TGTGCCAGCAGTCTAGGGGCGGTTGGCTATGGCTACACCTTC
CDR3: CASSLGAVGYGYTF

V: TRBV27
J: TRBJ2-7
size: many
D: .
DNA: TGTGCCAGCAGTTTATTTTTCGGGGTAGGGAGCGAGCAGTACTTC
CDR3: CASSLFFGVGSEQYF

V: TRBV27
J: TRBJ2-1
size: many
D: .
DNA: TGTGCCAGCAGTTTAGCTGCGTTAGTACCCAATGAGCAGTTCTTC
CDR3: CASSLAALVPNEQFF

V: TRBV25-1
J: TRBJ2-5
size: .
D: TRBD1
DNA: TGTGCCAGCAGTCGCGGACAGGGGATACGAGAGACCCAGTACTTC
CDR3: CASSRGQGIRETQYF

V: TRBV5-1
J: TRBJ2-1
size: many
D: .
DNA: TGCGCCAGCAGCTTAGACGGACAGAAAAACAATGAGCAGTTCTTC
CDR3: CASSLDGQKNNEQFF

V: TRBV12-5
J: TRBJ2-3
size: few
D: .
DNA: TGTGCTAGTGCGGCGACAGATACGCAGTATTTT
CDR3: CASAATDTQYF

V: TRBV7-3
J: TRBJ1-1
size: many
D: .
DNA: TGTGCCAGCAGCTTTACTCAGGGTGCTGAAGCTTTCTTT
CDR3: CASSFTQGAEAFF

V: TRBV12-3/TRBV12-4
J: TRBJ2-7
size: many
D: .
DNA: TGTGCCAGCAGTCTGGGACCAACACCTTCCTACGAGCAGTACTTC
CDR3: CASSLGPTPSYEQYF

V: TRBV20-1
J: TRBJ2-7
size: many
D: .
DNA: TGCAGTGCTAGAGAAGGGGTCTACGAGCAGTACTTC
CDR3: CSAREGVYEQYF

V: TRBV7-9
J: TRBJ2-7
size: many
D: TRBD2
DNA: TGTGCCAGCAGCGCGGGGGACTACGAGCAGTACTTC
CDR3: CASSAGDYEQYF

V: TRBV7-9
J: TRBJ2-5
size: many
D: TRBD2
DNA: TGTGCCAGCAGCTTAAGCGCGGGAGGGCGTCAAGAGACCCAGTACTTC
CDR3: CASSLSAGGRQETQYF

V: TRBV15
J: TRBJ1-4
size: many
D: TRBD1
DNA: TGTGCCACCAGCAGATTAGAAGGACAGGGCAGGCAAAAACTGTTTTTT
CDR3: CATSRLEGQGRQKLFF

V: TRBV5-1
J: TRBJ2-5
size: many
D: .
DNA: TGCGCCAGCAGCTTGCCTGCTTACACGGAAGAGACCCAGTACTTC
CDR3: CASSLPAYTEETQYF

V: TRBV12-3/TRBV12-4
J: TRBJ2-3
size: many
D: .
DNA: TGTGCCAGCAGTTTTACGCGGGGAACAGATACGCAGTATTTT
CDR3: CASSFTRGTDTQYF

V: TRBV12-3/TRBV12-4
J: TRBJ1-2
size: many
D: .
DNA: TGTGCCAGCAGTGGGGTTCGTGTGGGGGAAGGCTACACCTTC
CDR3: CASSGVRVGEGYTF

V: TRBV7-8
J: TRBJ2-5
size: many
D: .
DNA: TGTGCCAGCATCCTAAACGGGGGGCCTTCCTCAAAAGAGACCCAGTACTTC
CDR3: CASILNGGPSSKETQYF

V: TRBV2
J: TRBJ2-7
size: many
D: TRBD1
DNA: TGTGCCAGCAGTGAAACAGGGGAAGGCGAGCAGTACTTC
CDR3: CASSETGEGEQYF

V: TRBV11-2
J: TRBJ2-1
size: many
D: TRBD1
DNA: TGTGCCAGCAGCAAGGGACAGAACTCCTACAATGAGCAGTTCTTC
CDR3: CASSKGQNSYNEQFF